A single sample gave rise to the 10 T cell receptor beta chains below, sequenced in a study of control samples from healthy donors and cancer patients. Clones were sequenced by immunoSEQ multiplex PCR, and TCRdb holds only the in-frame ones, with some missing. The table includes over 75,000 clones, roughly 89% detected once. The sequenced sample was blood. These receptors all come from a man aged 25 to 45 in good health.

The chain has TRBV25-1 and TRBJ1-6, with TRBD1 matching over 10 bases. CDR3 size: 17 residues. Germline CDR1 is MGHDK and CDR2 is SYGVNS. Trimming removed 6 bases from V and 8 bases from J; junction bases left unmatched: 13. CDR3: CASRSPLGGTGDSPLHF. CDR3 nucleotides: TGTGCCAGCAGATCGCCTCTTGGAGGGACAGGGGATTCACCCCTCCACTTT.

This clone was counted a few times. This chain uses TRBV30 with TRBJ1-1; no definite D call. This CDR3 has 12 amino acids. Looked up from germline, CDR1 is GTSNPN and CDR2 is SVGIG (reference sequence). V lost 4 bases and J lost 4, with 10 bases in between. The CDR3 region is CAWNLPGTEAFF. The CDR3 bases are TGTGCCTGGAATCTCCCAGGCACTGAAGCTTTCTTT.

The CDR3 DNA follows: TGTGCCTGGAGTGTTACAGGCCGCAAGAACACCGGGGAGCTGTTTTTT. Its protein product is CAWSVTGRKNTGELFF. V usage is TRBV30 and J usage is TRBJ2-2, with D possibly being TRBD1 (5 bases). Trimming pared 0 bases from V and 1 base from J, leaving 12 bases between. The CDR3 length is 16 residues. Germline CDR1 and CDR2: GTSNPN and SVGIG (reference sequence).

This chain links TRBV2 with TRBJ2-7, with D perhaps TRBD1 (6 bases). This CDR3 is 14 amino acids long. Between the trimmed V and J ends, which lost 4 bases and 0 bases, there was a span of 10 bases. Per the germline V gene, CDR1 is SNHLY and CDR2 is FYNNEI. CDR3 in DNA: TGTGCCAGCAGTGGGACAGCCAGCTCCTACGAGCAGTACTTC. This sequence encodes CASSGTASSYEQYF.

The chain is built from TRBV5-1 and TRBJ1-1, with D hard to call. CDR3 length: 15 amino acids. Germline lookup yields CDR1 SGHRS and CDR2 YFSETQ. V was clipped by 0 bases and J by 0 bases, with 9 bases between them. As DNA, the CDR3 is TGCGCCAGCAGCTTGGTCGGGATAATGAACACTGAAGCTTTCTTT. Translating it yields CASSLVGIMNTEAFF.

The V gene is TRBV7-9, the J gene TRBJ1-2, with 12 bases matching TRBD1. This CDR3 has 15 amino acids. Germline trimming cut 5 bases from V and 4 bases from J; bases unmatched to any gene: 5. Germline-derived CDR1 and CDR2 are SEHNR and FQNEAQ (reference sequence). The DNA for the CDR3 is TGTGCCAGCAGCCCGGGGACAGGGGGCAGCTATGGCTACACCTTC. Encoded protein: CASSPGTGGSYGYTF.

The chain is built from TRBV7-9 and TRBJ2-7; 9 bases line up with TRBD1. The CDR3 has 16 residues. Germline CDR1 and CDR2: SEHNR and FQNEAQ (reference sequence). The V gene end was trimmed by 1 base and the J gene end by 4 bases; junction bases not matched to a gene: 8. The CDR3 DNA is TGTGCCAGCAGCTTAGATTCCGGGACAGGGCGGTACGAGCAGTACTTC. The encoded protein is CASSLDSGTGRYEQYF. The full variable domain, rest sourced from reference TRBV7-9 and TRBJ2-7, is DTGVSQNPRHKITKRGQNVTFRCDPISEHNRLYWYRQTLGQGPEFLTYFQNEAQLEKSRLLSDRFSAERPKGSFSTLEIQRTEQGDSAMYLCASSLDSGTGRYEQYFGPGTRLTVT.

This CDR3 reads CASSAPGTSGEAKNIQYF. DNA for the CDR3: TGTGCCAGCAGCGCCCCCGGGACTAGCGGCGAAGCCAAAAACATTCAGTACTTC. V usage is TRBV9 and J usage is TRBJ2-4, with TRBD2 matching over 11 bases. This CDR3 has 18 residues. The ends lost 3 bases at V and 0 bases at J; junction bases unmatched: 8. The germline gives CDR1 SGDLS, CDR2 YYNGEE.

The chain combines TRBV16 with TRBJ1-1; D is perhaps TRBD1 (6 bases). Trimming shortened V by 4 bases and J by 3 bases, and 9 bases separated the two germline ends. From germline, CDR1 is KGHSY and CDR2 FQNENV. This CDR3 region has 13 residues. The CDR3 DNA sequence: TGTGCCAGCAGCCCCCAGGGGCACACTGAAGCTTTCTTT. It encodes CASSPQGHTEAFF.

The CDR3 region has the DNA TGTGCCAGCTCCCCGGAGGCTAATCAGCCCCAGCATTTT. Translation: CASSPEANQPQHF. The chain is built from TRBV18 and TRBJ1-5, with D hard to call. Germline V gene lookup returns CDR1 KGHSH and CDR2 LQKENI. The CDR3 is 13 residues long. Trimming took off 6 bases at V and 4 bases at J, with 10 bases between the two ends.